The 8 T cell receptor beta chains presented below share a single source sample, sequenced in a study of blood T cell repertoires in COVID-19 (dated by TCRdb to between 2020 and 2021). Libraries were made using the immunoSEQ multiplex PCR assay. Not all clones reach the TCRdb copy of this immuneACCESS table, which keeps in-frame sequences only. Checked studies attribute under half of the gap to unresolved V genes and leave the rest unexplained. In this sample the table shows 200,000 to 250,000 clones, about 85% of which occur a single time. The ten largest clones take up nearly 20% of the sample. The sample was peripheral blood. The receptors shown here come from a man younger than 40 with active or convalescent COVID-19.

The CDR3 sequence is CASSLSGRGNYGYTF. For the CDR3, the DNA is TGTGCCAGCAGCTTATCCGGGAGGGGGAACTATGGCTACACCTTC. This chain connects TRBV7-2 to TRBJ1-2, with a tentative D call TRBD1 (6 bases). Per germline, CDR1 SGHTA and CDR2 FQGNSA. The V end was cut by 2 bases, the J end by 2 bases, with 12 bases between. This CDR3 spans 15 amino acids.

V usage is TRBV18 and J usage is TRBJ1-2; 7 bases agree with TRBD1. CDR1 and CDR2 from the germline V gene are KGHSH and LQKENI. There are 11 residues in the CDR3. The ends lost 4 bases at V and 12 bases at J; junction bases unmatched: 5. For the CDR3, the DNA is TGTGCCAGCTCACTTGACAGGGCGAACACCTTC. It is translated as CASSLDRANTF.

The CDR3 here is CASSWEEESNQPQHF. The CDR3 coding sequence is TGTGCCAGCAGTTGGGAGGAGGAGAGCAATCAGCCCCAGCATTTT. The V gene is TRBV6-5, the J gene TRBJ1-5, with D unclear. The V gene's germline CDR1 is MNHEY and CDR2 SVGAGI. V dropped 4 bases and J dropped 1 base, with 11 bases sitting between them. The CDR3 contains 15 residues.

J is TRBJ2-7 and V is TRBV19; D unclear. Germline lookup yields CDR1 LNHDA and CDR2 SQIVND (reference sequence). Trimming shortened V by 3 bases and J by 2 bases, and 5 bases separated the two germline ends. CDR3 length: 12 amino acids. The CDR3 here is CASSMAPYEQYF. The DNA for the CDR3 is TGTGCCAGTAGTATGGCACCCTACGAGCAGTACTTC. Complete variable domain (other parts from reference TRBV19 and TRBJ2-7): DGGITQSPKYLFRKEGQNVTLSCEQNLNHDAMYWYRQDPGQGLRLIYYSQIVNDFQKGDIAEGYSVSREKKESFPLTVTSAQKNPTAFYLCASSMAPYEQYFGPGTRLTVT.

This CDR3 is CASSYLQGARTEAFF. CDR3 coding DNA: TGTGCCAGCAGTTACCTACAGGGGGCGCGGACTGAAGCTTTCTTT. This chain links TRBV6-5 with TRBJ1-1; TRBD1 matches at 9 bases. The CDR3 loop spans 15 amino acids. J gave up 5 bases and V 2 bases, and 6 bases lay outside the gene matches. Germline V gene lookup returns CDR1 MNHEY and CDR2 SVGAGI.

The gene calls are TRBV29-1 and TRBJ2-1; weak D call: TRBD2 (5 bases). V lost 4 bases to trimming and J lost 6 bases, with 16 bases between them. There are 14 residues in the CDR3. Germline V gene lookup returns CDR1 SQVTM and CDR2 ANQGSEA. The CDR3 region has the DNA TGCAGCGTTGGGGCACCGGGCGCGGGCAATGAGCAGTTCTTC. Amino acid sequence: CSVGAPGAGNEQFF.

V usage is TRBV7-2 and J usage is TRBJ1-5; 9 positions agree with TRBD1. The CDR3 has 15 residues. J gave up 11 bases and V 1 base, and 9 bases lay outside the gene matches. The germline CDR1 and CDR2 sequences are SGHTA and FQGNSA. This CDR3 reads CASSLGSPRDRAQHF. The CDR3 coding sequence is TGTGCCAGCAGCTTAGGGTCTCCCCGGGACAGGGCCCAGCATTTT. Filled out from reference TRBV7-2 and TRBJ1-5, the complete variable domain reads GAGVSQSPSNKVTEKGKDVELRCDPISGHTALYWYRQSLGQGLEFLIYFQGNSAPDKSGLPSDRFSAERTGGSVSTLTIQRTQQEDSAVYLCASSLGSPRDRAQHFGDGTRLSIL.

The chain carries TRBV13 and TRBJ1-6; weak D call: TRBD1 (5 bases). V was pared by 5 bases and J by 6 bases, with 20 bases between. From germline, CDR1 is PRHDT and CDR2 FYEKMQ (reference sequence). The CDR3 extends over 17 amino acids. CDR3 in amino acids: CASSPYGVTGGNSPLHF. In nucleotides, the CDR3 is TGTGCCAGCAGCCCCTACGGTGTAACCGGGGGTAATTCACCCCTCCACTTT.